The rows below give T cell receptor beta chains drawn from one sample of a study of T cells in localized non-small cell lung cancer. The assay was immunoSEQ multiplex PCR, and TCRdb's table has in-frame clones only and misses some. The sample holds approximately 31,000 clones, roughly nine tenths seen once. Specimen: peripheral blood, collected before any cancer treatment. These receptors came from an older female donor with stage I lung adenocarcinoma. CDR3s include the opening cysteine and the closing phenylalanine or tryptophan. D genes are given only for firm matches. Not all rows give a size; the values are once, few, many and, for expanded clones, a class.

V gene: TRBV19; clone size: NA; J gene: TRBJ1-1; D gene: NA; CDR3 protein: CASSIVPSGQKAFF; CDR3 DNA: TGTGCCAGTAGTATAGTCCCCTCGGGGCAGAAAGCTTTCTTT
V gene: TRBV6-1; clone size: NA; J gene: TRBJ1-1; D gene: NA; CDR3 protein: CASMARAETEAFF; CDR3 DNA: TGTGCCAGCATGGCGCGGGCGGAGACTGAAGCTTTCTTT
V gene: TRBV19; clone size: NA; J gene: TRBJ2-3; D gene: TRBD2; CDR3 protein: CASSLGLAGDTDTQYF; CDR3 DNA: TGTGCCAGTAGTCTAGGACTAGCGGGAGATACAGATACGCAGTATTTT
V gene: TRBV2; clone size: NA; J gene: TRBJ1-1; D gene: TRBD1; CDR3 protein: CASSEGEHRGGTEAFF; CDR3 DNA: TGTGCCAGCAGTGAAGGGGAACACAGGGGGGGGACTGAAGCTTTCTTT
V gene: TRBV14; clone size: NA; J gene: TRBJ2-3; D gene: TRBD2; CDR3 protein: CASSYRLAGVITDTQYF; CDR3 DNA: TGTGCCAGCAGCTATCGACTAGCGGGAGTTATTACAGATACGCAGTATTTT
V gene: TRBV2; clone size: few; J gene: TRBJ1-1; D gene: TRBD1; CDR3 protein: CASSRGTGFEAFF; CDR3 DNA: TGTGCCAGCAGCCGCGGGACAGGTTTTGAAGCTTTCTTT
V gene: TRBV28; clone size: NA; J gene: TRBJ2-7; D gene: TRBD2; CDR3 protein: CASIPSTSGDTYEQYF; CDR3 DNA: TGTGCCAGCATCCCTTCTACTAGCGGGGATACCTACGAGCAGTACTTC
V gene: TRBV7-2; clone size: NA; J gene: TRBJ1-1; D gene: NA; CDR3 protein: CASSSRGDTEAFF; CDR3 DNA: TGTGCCAGCAGCTCCAGGGGCGACACTGAAGCTTTCTTT
V gene: TRBV5-1; clone size: NA; J gene: TRBJ2-1; D gene: NA; CDR3 protein: CASSPEPSTSSYNEQFF; CDR3 DNA: TGCGCCAGCAGCCCAGAACCTTCCACTAGCTCCTACAATGAGCAGTTCTTC
V gene: TRBV28; clone size: NA; J gene: TRBJ1-1; D gene: NA; CDR3 protein: CASNQGRGTEAFF; CDR3 DNA: TGTGCCAGCAACCAGGGGAGGGGCACTGAAGCTTTCTTT